The rows below give T cell receptor beta chains drawn from one sample of a study of OX40 agonist ivuxolimab in advanced cancers. Using immunoSEQ multiplex PCR, the repertoire was profiled, and TCRdb retains in-frame clones only, with some absent. This table has around 67,000 clones, 75% to 85% appearing once. The specimen comprised CD4+ or CD8+ T cells sorted from blood, sampled in a trial of the OX40 agonist ivuxolimab. These receptors all stem from an adult with an advanced solid tumor such as melanoma, head and neck, liver or kidney cancer. Both conserved end residues are part of each CDR3. Each record gives: CDR3 length, clone size, J gene, V gene, D gene, CDR3 DNA, CDR3 protein. D genes are given only for firm matches. Expanded clones get a size class; other rows say once, few or many, or leave the size out.

length: 13; size: NA; J: TRBJ2-1; V: TRBV19; D: NA; DNA: TGTGCCAGTAAAGTCCTTAATGCCGATGAGCAGTTCTTC; CDR3: CASKVLNADEQFF
length: 14; size: NA; J: TRBJ2-7; V: TRBV2; D: TRBD1; DNA: TGTGCCAGCAGCCCGGACAGGGGGATCTACGAGCAGTACTTC; CDR3: CASSPDRGIYEQYF
length: 12; size: NA; J: TRBJ2-1; V: TRBV7-8; D: NA; DNA: TGTGCCAGCAGCTTAGCGCGATTAGAGCAGTTCTTC; CDR3: CASSLARLEQFF
length: 15; size: NA; J: TRBJ1-1; V: TRBV10-3; D: NA; DNA: TGTGCCATCAGCCCCCACGGGGGGAGGAACACTGAAGCTTTCTTT; CDR3: CAISPHGGRNTEAFF
length: 13; size: NA; J: TRBJ1-3; V: TRBV19; D: NA; DNA: TGTGCCAGTAGTCAGGAGGACGGAAACACCATATATTTT; CDR3: CASSQEDGNTIYF
length: 16; size: NA; J: TRBJ2-3; V: TRBV5-1; D: NA; DNA: TGCGCCAGCAGCTTGGGGGGAAGGGGAAGGACAGATACGCAGTATTTT; CDR3: CASSLGGRGRTDTQYF
length: 15; size: few; J: TRBJ1-1; V: TRBV4-1; D: NA; DNA: TGCGCCAGCAGCCAAGTTAACAGGATGAACACTGAAGCTTTCTTT; CDR3: CASSQVNRMNTEAFF
length: 12; size: NA; J: TRBJ1-2; V: TRBV30; D: NA; DNA: TGTGCCTGGATACTGGTGGGTAGCGGCTACACCTTC; CDR3: CAWILVGSGYTF
length: 15; size: NA; J: TRBJ2-2; V: TRBV4-3; D: NA; DNA: TGCGCCAGCAGCCAAGATCCATCAAGCGGCGGGGAGCTGTTTTTT; CDR3: CASSQDPSSGGELFF
length: 17; size: NA; J: TRBJ2-6; V: TRBV9; D: TRBD2; DNA: TGTGCCAGCAGCGTTGGACTAGCCGGTTCTGGGGCCAACGTCCTGACTTTC; CDR3: CASSVGLAGSGANVLTF
length: 14; size: NA; J: TRBJ1-3; V: TRBV10-3; D: NA; DNA: TGTGCCATCAGCCCGGACGACACCGGAAACACCATATATTTT; CDR3: CAISPDDTGNTIYF
length: 15; size: NA; J: TRBJ1-2; V: TRBV7-2; D: TRBD1; DNA: TGTGCCAGCAGCCACCCCGCCGGACAGGGCCATGGCTACACCTTC; CDR3: CASSHPAGQGHGYTF
length: 14; size: NA; J: TRBJ1-1; V: TRBV11-3; D: NA; DNA: TGTGCCAGCAGCTTAGGTCCCCTGAACACTGAAGCTTTCTTT; CDR3: CASSLGPLNTEAFF
length: 14; size: NA; J: TRBJ2-5; V: TRBV6-1; D: TRBD2; DNA: TGTGCCAGCAGACTCGGGACTAGCCAAGAGACCCAGTACTTC; CDR3: CASRLGTSQETQYF
length: 14; size: NA; J: TRBJ1-1; V: TRBV2; D: NA; DNA: TGTGCCAGCACCAAGACAGAGACCAACACTGAAGCTTTCTTT; CDR3: CASTKTETNTEAFF